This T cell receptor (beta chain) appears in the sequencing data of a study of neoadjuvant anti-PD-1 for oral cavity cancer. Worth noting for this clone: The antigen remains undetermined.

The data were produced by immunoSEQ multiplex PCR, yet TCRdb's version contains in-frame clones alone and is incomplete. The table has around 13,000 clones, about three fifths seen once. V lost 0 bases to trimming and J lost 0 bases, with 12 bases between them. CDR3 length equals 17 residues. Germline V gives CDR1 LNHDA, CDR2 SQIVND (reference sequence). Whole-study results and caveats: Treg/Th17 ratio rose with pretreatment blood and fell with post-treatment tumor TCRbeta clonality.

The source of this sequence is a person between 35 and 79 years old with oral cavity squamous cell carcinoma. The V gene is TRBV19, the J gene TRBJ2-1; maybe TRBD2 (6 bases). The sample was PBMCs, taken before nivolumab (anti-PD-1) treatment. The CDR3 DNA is TGTGCCAGTAGTATAGATCACGGGAGAAGCTCCTACAATGAGCAGTTCTTC. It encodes CASSIDHGRSSYNEQFF.